This TCR beta chain was sequenced during a study of blood T cell repertoires in COVID-19. Generated by immunoSEQ multiplex PCR, the TCRdb table keeps only in-frame clones and is missing some. In the table there are 250,000 to 300,000 clones, around 90% of which are singletons. In its sample, this clone was seen once. Other DNA sequences of this sample code for an identical CDR3. The TCR comes from a woman between 55 and 75 years old in a cohort exposed to, infected with or recovered from COVID-19 (not recorded which). The specimen sequenced was PBMCs or T cells enriched from blood (not recorded which).

This CDR3 reads CASSRQGNTEAFF. The DNA for the CDR3 is TGTGCCAGCAGTCGACAGGGTAACACTGAAGCTTTCTTT. The V call is TRBV12-3 or TRBV12-4, the J call TRBJ1-1; 7 bases agree with TRBD1. V gave up 5 bases and J gave up 2 bases; unmatched junction bases: 2. The CDR3 covers 13 residues.